The 21 T cell receptor beta chains below come from one sample, sequenced in a study of T cells in Graves' hyperthyroidism and ophthalmopathy. Amplified regions were TCR beta CDR3 sequences from RNA transcripts. A set of HTBI primers served as the primers for a first-round RT-PCR of the TCR CDR3. TCRdb itself ran the multiplex PCR reads through MiXCR, one entry per CDR3 protein. The sample lists under 350,000 distinct CDR3 sequences, less than 30% seen once, with approximately 30% in the top ten. Sequencing was performed on blood. The receptor set was obtained from a middle-aged man with Graves' hyperthyroidism that later progressed to Graves' ophthalmopathy.

This clonotype was observed a handful of times. The V and J genes are TRBV24-1 and TRBJ2-2; TRBD2 might be the D (5 bases). This CDR3 spans 15 amino acids. The germline V gene has CDR1 KGHDR and CDR2 SFDVKD. V was clipped by 0 bases and J by 6 bases, with 10 bases between them. The CDR3 DNA is TGTGCCACCAGTGATTTGGGAGGTGGCGCCGGGGAGCTGTTTTTT. Residues: CATSDLGGGAGELFF.

The table lists this clonotype with many counts. CDR3 protein: CASSSGTANTEAFF. The CDR3 DNA is TGCGCCAGCAGCTCCGGGACAGCGAACACTGAAGCTTTCTTT. The J gene is TRBJ1-1, the V gene TRBV5-1, with TRBD1 matching over 7 bases. CDR1 and CDR2 (germline): SGHRS, YFSETQ. This CDR3 has 14 amino acids. V was pared by 3 bases and J by 1 base, with 3 bases of the junction left unmatched.

The chain joins TRBV12-3 or TRBV12-4 to TRBJ2-5; D is possibly TRBD1 (5 bases). CDR3 length: 13 residues. V was pared by 6 bases and J by 5 bases, with 13 bases between. The CDR3 nucleotides are TGTGCCAGCAGCCCCAGGGTTAGGGAGACCCAGTACTTC. It yields the protein CASSPRVRETQYF.

This clonotype has a handful of counts. V is TRBV20-1 and J is TRBJ1-2; weak D call: TRBD1 (5 bases). Germline V gene lookup returns CDR1 DFQATT and CDR2 SNEGSKA (reference sequence). V was pared by 6 bases and J by 4 bases, with 12 bases between. This CDR3 contains 12 residues. The CDR3 DNA sequence: TGCAGTGCAAAGTCGGGGACCTATGGCTACACCTTC. This sequence encodes CSAKSGTYGYTF.

This clonotype was seen ten or more times. This CDR3 is CASSSLAGGQETQYF. The CDR3, as DNA: TGTGCCAGCAGTTCGCTAGCGGGAGGGCAAGAGACCCAGTACTTC. V usage is TRBV2 and J usage is TRBJ2-5; TRBD2 matches 12 bases. Per the germline V gene, CDR1 is SNHLY and CDR2 is FYNNEI. J was trimmed by 2 bases and V by 5 bases; bases with no gene match: 3. The CDR3 has 15 amino acids.

This clonotype showed up many times. V gene TRBV11-2 combines with J gene TRBJ1-6, with 7 bases identical to TRBD1. This CDR3 spans 16 amino acids. CDR1 and CDR2 (germline): SGHAT, FQNNGV. V was pared by 4 bases and J by 9 bases, with 12 bases of the junction left unmatched. The CDR3 sequence: CASSSRVGQGGSPLHF. The CDR3 DNA reads TGTGCCAGCAGCTCAAGGGTGGGGCAGGGGGGTTCACCCCTCCACTTT.

This chain uses TRBV28 with TRBJ1-2; D gene unclear. The V end lost 3 bases, the J end lost 3 bases, and 11 bases lay between the germline ends. The CDR3 covers 14 residues. The germline CDR1 and CDR2 sequences are MDHEN and SYDVKM. The CDR3: CASSFRTDYYGYTF. CDR3 nucleotide sequence: TGTGCCAGCAGTTTCCGGACGGACTACTATGGCTACACCTTC.

In its sample, this clonotype was seen once. The chain recombines TRBV6-5 with TRBJ1-3; D is ambiguous. Trimming left V 3 bases short and J 0 bases short, with 12 bases between. The length of the CDR3 is 16 residues. Looked up from germline, CDR1 is MNHEY and CDR2 is SVGAGI. Here the CDR3 reads CASSYTDPPSGNTIYF. The DNA for the CDR3 is TGTGCCAGCAGTTATACCGACCCACCCTCTGGAAACACCATATATTTT.

This clonotype was seen repeatedly, ten times or more. This sequence joins TRBV10-3 and TRBJ2-7; D may be TRBD1 (6 bases). The length of the CDR3 is 14 residues. The V gene lost 3 bases and the J gene lost 3 bases, with 12 bases spanning the gap. Germline-derived CDR1 and CDR2 are ENHRY and SYGVKD. The CDR3 DNA is TGTGCCATCAGTGACACAGGGTCAAGCTACGAGCAGTACTTC. This gives the protein CAISDTGSSYEQYF.

V gene TRBV6-2 or TRBV6-3 combines with J gene TRBJ1-1; D uncertain. The V end lost 0 bases, the J end lost 2 bases, and 28 bases lay between the germline ends. Germline CDR1 and CDR2: MNHEY and SVGEGT. CDR3 length: 21 amino acids. The CDR3 protein is CASSYSISVVVRAELNTEAFF. The DNA of the CDR3 is TGTGCCAGCAGTTACTCGATCTCGGTGGTAGTCCGGGCCGAATTAAACACTGAAGCTTTCTTT.

This clonotype was seen many times. The chain carries TRBV19 and TRBJ1-5; TRBD1 matches 7 bases. CDR1 and CDR2 (germline): LNHDA, SQIVND (reference sequence). Trimming at V came to 3 bases and at J to 7 bases, leaving 3 bases not matched to a gene. The CDR3 runs 13 residues. CDR3 in amino acids: CASSITGVQPQHF. CDR3 sequence (DNA): TGTGCCAGTAGTATTACAGGGGTCCAGCCCCAGCATTTT.

The chain employs TRBV28 and TRBJ1-1, with D perhaps matching TRBD1 (5 bases). The V end lost 10 bases, the J end lost 2 bases, and 11 bases lay between the germline ends. This CDR3 has 12 residues. The germline gives CDR1 MDHEN, CDR2 SYDVKM. CDR3 sequence: CATQQVNTEAFF. In DNA, the CDR3 is TGTGCCACACAACAGGTCAACACTGAAGCTTTCTTT.

The chain uses TRBV6-1 and TRBJ1-2; D possibly corresponds to TRBD1 (5 bases). Germline CDR1 reads MNHNS; CDR2 reads SASEGT. This CDR3 is 14 amino acids long. V lost 6 bases to trimming and J lost 1 base, with 12 bases between them. CDR3 protein: CASRGTKLNYGYTF. DNA of the CDR3: TGTGCCAGCAGGGGGACCAAACTTAACTATGGCTACACCTTC.

This clonotype was observed at least ten times. This chain joins TRBV19 and TRBJ2-2; D possibly corresponds to TRBD2 (5 bases). The CDR3 extends over 17 amino acids. V dropped 0 bases and J dropped 1 base, with 12 bases sitting between them. In germline, CDR1 is LNHDA, CDR2 SQIVND (reference sequence). The CDR3 here is CASSIEGRLLNTGELFF. The CDR3 DNA is TGTGCCAGTAGTATAGAGGGGAGACTCCTGAACACCGGGGAGCTGTTTTTT.

The sample holds many counts of this clonotype. The chain uses TRBV20-1 and TRBJ2-7; 11 nucleotides align to TRBD2. V shed 6 bases and J 3 bases; nucleotides not matched to a gene: 7. The CDR3 runs 14 residues. Germline assignment: CDR1 DFQATT and CDR2 SNEGSKA (reference sequence). CDR3 in amino acids: CSARDSGRDYEQYF. Written as DNA, the CDR3 is TGCAGTGCCCGAGATAGCGGGAGGGACTACGAGCAGTACTTC.

The chain links TRBV7-2 to TRBJ1-1; a weak D match, TRBD1 (5 bases). Germline CDR1 SGHTA, CDR2 FQGNSA. V lost 5 bases to trimming and J lost 3 bases, with 16 bases between them. This CDR3 is 15 amino acids long. This chain's CDR3 is CASSPWGAEDTEAFF. CDR3 nucleotide sequence: TGTGCCAGCAGCCCGTGGGGCGCGGAGGACACTGAAGCTTTCTTT. The entire variable domain, with the rest obtained from reference TRBV7-2 and TRBJ1-1, is as follows: GAGVSQSPSNKVTEKGKDVELRCDPISGHTALYWYRQSLGQGLEFLIYFQGNSAPDKSGLPSDRFSAERTGGSVSTLTIQRTQQEDSAVYLCASSPWGAEDTEAFFGQGTRLTVV.

This clonotype was counted ten times or more. The chain has TRBV4-1 and TRBJ2-7; 10 positions match TRBD2. The V and J ends lost 5 bases and 1 base, in that order; junction bases with no gene match: 5. From germline, CDR1 is MGHRA and CDR2 YSYEKL. The CDR3 runs 15 residues. The CDR3 region has the DNA TGCGCCAGCAGCGTCTCTAGCGGGAGTTCCTACGAGCAGTACTTC. This encodes CASSVSSGSSYEQYF.

The V and J genes are TRBV11-2 and TRBJ2-2, with D possibly being TRBD1 (6 bases). V was cut by 3 bases and J by 7 bases, with 21 bases left in between. There are 17 residues in the CDR3. Germline CDR1 SGHAT, CDR2 FQNNGV. CDR3 DNA sequence: TGTGCCAGCAGCTTCCATCAGGGGACCCTGAGGATCGGGGAGCTGTTTTTT. This sequence encodes CASSFHQGTLRIGELFF.

This clonotype has a count of ten or more. V and J are TRBV4-1 and TRBJ2-4; 13 bases line up with TRBD2. The CDR3 extends over 12 amino acids. V shed 10 bases and J 16 bases; nucleotides not matched to a gene: 10. Germline V gives CDR1 MGHRA, CDR2 YSYEKL. The DNA for the CDR3 is TGCGCCACTAGAGGGACTAGCGGGAATTTTTACTTC. Translating gives CATRGTSGNFYF.

This clonotype came up many times. The chain links TRBV20-1 to TRBJ1-4; tentative D call: TRBD1 (6 bases). V was shortened by 5 bases and J by 6 bases, with 16 bases between the two germline ends. The CDR3 consists of 14 residues. The germline gives CDR1 DFQATT, CDR2 SNEGSKA (reference sequence). The CDR3, as DNA: TGCAGTGCTTCAAGTGGGGGGGCCGATGAAAAACTGTTTTTT. Its protein is CSASSGGADEKLFF.

At least ten counts were recorded for this clonotype. The chain's CDR3 is CASSTTGLTEAFF. The CDR3 DNA reads TGTGCCAGCAGTACCACAGGGTTGACTGAAGCTTTCTTT. The rearrangement uses TRBV27 and TRBJ1-1; the D gene is possibly TRBD1 (6 bases). The CDR3 is 13 amino acids. Trimming left V 5 bases short and J 5 bases short, with 12 bases between. Germline V CDR1 and CDR2: MNHEY, SMNVEV (reference sequence).